This TCR beta chain was captured by sequencing in a study of CD8 T cells in Susac syndrome. About the research overall: The sequenced Susac syndrome patients included 5 or 6 who had clinically active disease and eight or nine who were in remission.

Trimming stripped 0 bases from V and 1 base from J, with 4 bases between. CDR3 length equals 15 residues. CDR1 MRHNA and CDR2 SNTAGT come from the germline V gene. Roughly 0.45 to 1 ug RNA was reverse transcribed with random hexamers. TCRdb re-derived calls from the immunoSEQ multiplex PCR reads in MiXCR, one entry per CDR3 protein. Here the sample spans 120,000 to 150,000 distinct CDR3 sequences, almost 96% being singletons. This receptor was identified in a human donor with Susac syndrome. The sequenced sample was CD4+ T cells from PBMCs. The gene calls are TRBV6-4 and TRBJ2-6; D unresolved. CDR3 nucleotides: TGTGCCAGCAGTGACTCAGGGTCTGGGGCCAACGTCCTGACTTTC. Translated: CASSDSGSGANVLTF.